This T cell receptor (beta chain) was recorded in a study of cytomegalovirus exposure and HLA in healthy donors. The germline CDR1 and CDR2 sequences are SGHTA and FQGTGA. V lost 5 bases, J lost 3 bases, and 11 bases lay in between. The CDR3 loop spans 14 amino acids. Regarding this clone: Its antigen remains unidentified.

The study's findings and limits: Researchers counted around 180 TCR beta chains as cytomegalovirus-associated.

The data were produced by immunoSEQ multiplex PCR, yet TCRdb's version contains in-frame clones alone and is incomplete. The data show about 180,000 clones, 85% seen once. This chain joins TRBV7-3 and TRBJ1-5; D not certain. Sequencing used PBMCs. The sequence was obtained from a man aged 18 to 35 in good health and CMV-seropositive. Here the CDR3 DNA reads TGTGCCAGCAGCCGACTCGCGTCCAATCAGCCCCAGCATTTT. It yields the protein CASSRLASNQPQHF.